This T cell receptor beta chain is from a study of T-cell reconstitution after alpha-beta-depleted transplantation in children. Study outcomes and limitations: Once a year had passed after transplant, T-cell counts and diversity came mostly from newly produced T cells.

This clonotype was found many times. The antigen remains undetermined. The germline V gene has CDR1 LGHNT and CDR2 FRNRAP. V lost 6 bases to trimming and J lost 0 bases, with 18 bases between them. This CDR3 contains 17 residues. Preparing the TCRbeta library involved the use of unique molecular identifiers. From the PCR reads, TCRdb called clonotypes with MiXCR, one entry per CDR3 protein. The sample consists of under 750,000 distinct CDR3 sequences, roughly 24% of them appearing once. The clonotype was recovered from a boy in the first two years of life who had a stem cell transplant for acute myeloid leukemia, so the T cells may come from the graft donor. This rearrangement joins TRBV12-5 to TRBJ2-1, with D possibly TRBD1 on 6 matching bases. This specimen consisted of PBMCs, mostly from graft donor cells, obtained 360 days after TCRalphabeta/CD19-depleted stem cell transplant. CDR3 coding DNA: TGTGCTAGTGGCCTCCGGCGAGGGGGTTTCTCCTACAATGAGCAGTTCTTC. Protein: CASGLRRGGFSYNEQFF.